This TCR beta chain was profiled in a study of shared clonotypes between healthy human individuals. Naivety among CD8 cells was defined by CD45RO negativity and positive CCR7 selection, thereby excluding terminally differentiated effector memory CD45RA+ cells. Overall study results and limits: In the sorted subsets, rarefaction showed sequencing was incomplete despite large depth.

Sequenced by immunoSEQ multiplex PCR; TCRdb stores in-frame clones only, minus some. The top ten clones hold around 1.8% of a sample with roughly 2,000,000 clones, around 93% of them seen once. As to this clone: What it binds is unknown.

V lost 4 bases and J lost 10, with 16 bases in between. This CDR3 is 14 amino acids long. Germline CDR1 and CDR2: SGHVS and FQNEAQ. The sequence was collected from a man between 18 and 35 years old in good health. Some clones in this sample may be carry-over from other donors' samples. The sequenced sample consisted of naive CD8+ T cells from PBMCs. The chain links TRBV7-8 to TRBJ2-2; no clear D gene. The CDR3 nucleotides are TGTGCCAGCAGCTCTATCCCGACCGGAGCGGAGCTGTTTTTT. Translated: CASSSIPTGAELFF.